The rows below give T cell receptor beta chains drawn from one sample of a study of OX40 agonist ivuxolimab in advanced cancers. The repertoire was sequenced with immunoSEQ multiplex PCR; TCRdb's copy has only in-frame clones and lacks some. The table shows about 36,000 clones, with 65% to 85% occurring only once. Material: CD4+ or CD8+ T cells sorted from blood, obtained in a trial of the OX40 agonist ivuxolimab. These receptors were obtained from an adult with an advanced solid tumor such as melanoma, head and neck, liver or kidney cancer. Each CDR3 is given with its conserved first and last residue. D genes are given only for firm matches. Clone size is shown for a subset of rows, as once, few, many or a class of expanded clone.

d_gene: -; v_gene: TRBV29-1; len: 13; abundance: -; j_gene: TRBJ2-3; CDR3nt: TGCAGCGTTGAAAAGGGTTCCACAGATACGCAGTATTTT; CDR3aa: CSVEKGSTDTQYF
d_gene: -; v_gene: TRBV15; len: 15; abundance: -; j_gene: TRBJ2-2; CDR3nt: TGTGCCACCAGCAGAGACAGAATGAACACCGGGGAGCTGTTTTTT; CDR3aa: CATSRDRMNTGELFF
d_gene: -; v_gene: TRBV27; len: 15; abundance: -; j_gene: TRBJ1-2; CDR3nt: TGTGCCAGCAGTTTCAACCTCGCCGGGGTCTATGGCTACACCTTC; CDR3aa: CASSFNLAGVYGYTF
d_gene: -; v_gene: TRBV2; len: 13; abundance: -; j_gene: TRBJ2-7; CDR3nt: TGTGCCAGCACTCAGGGCAGCGCCTACGAGCAGTACTTC; CDR3aa: CASTQGSAYEQYF
d_gene: -; v_gene: TRBV7-9; len: 13; abundance: once; j_gene: TRBJ2-7; CDR3nt: TGTGCCAGCAGCCCCGAGAACCTCCTGGAGCAGTACTTC; CDR3aa: CASSPENLLEQYF
d_gene: -; v_gene: TRBV9; len: 13; abundance: -; j_gene: TRBJ1-1; CDR3nt: TGTGCCAGCAGCGAGGGACATGGCACTGAAGCTTTCTTT; CDR3aa: CASSEGHGTEAFF
d_gene: TRBD2; v_gene: TRBV29-1; len: 16; abundance: -; j_gene: TRBJ2-1; CDR3nt: TGCAGCGTTGGCACCAGGACTAGCGGCACCTACAATGAGCAGTTCTTC; CDR3aa: CSVGTRTSGTYNEQFF
d_gene: -; v_gene: TRBV9; len: 12; abundance: many; j_gene: TRBJ2-1; CDR3nt: TGTGCCAGCAGCTCTTGGACAAATGAGCAGTTCTTC; CDR3aa: CASSSWTNEQFF
d_gene: -; v_gene: TRBV11-2; len: 14; abundance: -; j_gene: TRBJ2-2; CDR3nt: TGTGCCAGCAGCTTCTTTCTTAGTGCCGGGGAGCTGTTTTTT; CDR3aa: CASSFFLSAGELFF
d_gene: -; v_gene: TRBV4-1; len: 14; abundance: -; j_gene: TRBJ1-1; CDR3nt: TGCGCCAGCAGCCAAGCACCAGAGAACACTGAAGCTTTCTTT; CDR3aa: CASSQAPENTEAFF
d_gene: -; v_gene: TRBV11-2; len: 13; abundance: -; j_gene: TRBJ2-7; CDR3nt: TGTGCCAGCAGCTTAGTGGCCGGTGGCGAGCAGTACTTC; CDR3aa: CASSLVAGGEQYF
d_gene: TRBD1; v_gene: TRBV4-1; len: 16; abundance: -; j_gene: TRBJ1-1; CDR3nt: TGCGCCAGCAGCCAAGAGGGCAGGGGGGTGAGCACTGAAGCTTTCTTT; CDR3aa: CASSQEGRGVSTEAFF
d_gene: -; v_gene: TRBV30; len: 15; abundance: -; j_gene: TRBJ1-3; CDR3nt: TGTGCCTGGAGTCCTCCCAGGGCCTCTGGAAACACCATATATTTT; CDR3aa: CAWSPPRASGNTIYF
d_gene: -; v_gene: TRBV4-2; len: 14; abundance: -; j_gene: TRBJ2-3; CDR3nt: TGTGCCAGCAGCCAAAGGACTCGCACAGATACGCAGTATTTT; CDR3aa: CASSQRTRTDTQYF
d_gene: -; v_gene: TRBV5-6; len: 13; abundance: -; j_gene: TRBJ1-1; CDR3nt: TGTGCCAGCAGCTACCCTACAGGACTTGAAGCTTTCTTT; CDR3aa: CASSYPTGLEAFF
d_gene: -; v_gene: TRBV6-5; len: 14; abundance: -; j_gene: TRBJ2-3; CDR3nt: TGTGCCAGCAGTTCCGCGACCCGCACAGATACGCAGTATTTT; CDR3aa: CASSSATRTDTQYF
d_gene: TRBD1; v_gene: TRBV19; len: 15; abundance: -; j_gene: TRBJ1-5; CDR3nt: TGTGCCAGTAGAAGACAGGGGGATGGCAATCAGCCCCAGCATTTT; CDR3aa: CASRRQGDGNQPQHF
d_gene: -; v_gene: TRBV7-6; len: 15; abundance: -; j_gene: TRBJ2-7; CDR3nt: TGTGCCAGCAGCCCAGAGGTCAGTAACTACTACGAGCAGTACTTC; CDR3aa: CASSPEVSNYYEQYF
d_gene: TRBD1; v_gene: TRBV27; len: 16; abundance: few; j_gene: TRBJ1-2; CDR3nt: TGTGCCAGCAGTTCAATCCTCAAGGGGGCAGTCTATGGCTACACCTTC; CDR3aa: CASSSILKGAVYGYTF
d_gene: -; v_gene: TRBV29-1; len: 15; abundance: -; j_gene: TRBJ2-1; CDR3nt: TGCAGCGTTGAAGGTCGGTCAGGCTCCTACAATGAGCAGTTCTTC; CDR3aa: CSVEGRSGSYNEQFF
d_gene: TRBD2; v_gene: TRBV28; len: 17; abundance: -; j_gene: TRBJ2-2; CDR3nt: TGTGCCAGCAGTTATTCACTGTCGGGGGGGCGGACCGGGGAGCTGTTTTTT; CDR3aa: CASSYSLSGGRTGELFF
d_gene: -; v_gene: TRBV6-1; len: 15; abundance: -; j_gene: TRBJ1-2; CDR3nt: TGTGCCAGCAGTGCCCACTCGGGGGGGGCGTATGGCTACACCTTC; CDR3aa: CASSAHSGGAYGYTF
d_gene: -; v_gene: TRBV27; len: 13; abundance: -; j_gene: TRBJ2-7; CDR3nt: TGTGCCAGCAGTGACACAGGGTTCTACGAGCAGTACTTC; CDR3aa: CASSDTGFYEQYF
d_gene: -; v_gene: TRBV6-1; len: 16; abundance: -; j_gene: TRBJ2-6; CDR3nt: TGTGCCAGCAGTGAATACAAACATTCTGGGGCCAACGTCCTGACTTTC; CDR3aa: CASSEYKHSGANVLTF
d_gene: TRBD1; v_gene: TRBV28; len: 17; abundance: -; j_gene: TRBJ2-7; CDR3nt: TGTGCCAGCAGTCCCCAGGGACAGGGGGCCGTCGGGTACGAGCAGTACTTC; CDR3aa: CASSPQGQGAVGYEQYF
d_gene: TRBD2; v_gene: TRBV19; len: 13; abundance: -; j_gene: TRBJ2-7; CDR3nt: TGTGCCAGTAGCACAACTAGCGCCAACGAGCAGTACTTC; CDR3aa: CASSTTSANEQYF
d_gene: -; v_gene: TRBV4-1; len: 14; abundance: many; j_gene: TRBJ2-1; CDR3nt: TGCGCCAGCAGCCAAGACACAAGGGTCCATGAGCAGTTCTTC; CDR3aa: CASSQDTRVHEQFF
d_gene: -; v_gene: TRBV11-3; len: 14; abundance: -; j_gene: TRBJ1-4; CDR3nt: TGTGCCAGCAGCCGACCCTCGTTGAGGGAAAAACTGTTTTTT; CDR3aa: CASSRPSLREKLFF
d_gene: -; v_gene: TRBV6-5; len: 11; abundance: few; j_gene: TRBJ2-5; CDR3nt: TGTGCCAGCAACCAGGGAGAGACCCAGTACTTC; CDR3aa: CASNQGETQYF
d_gene: TRBD1; v_gene: TRBV10-1; len: 16; abundance: -; j_gene: TRBJ2-1; CDR3nt: TGCGCCAGCAGTCCCGGGACAGGGCGCTCCTACAATGAGCAGTTCTTC; CDR3aa: CASSPGTGRSYNEQFF
d_gene: TRBD2; v_gene: TRBV28; len: 14; abundance: -; j_gene: TRBJ2-5; CDR3nt: TGTGCCAGCAGATCCCTCGGGGGGGCTGAGACCCAGTACTTC; CDR3aa: CASRSLGGAETQYF
d_gene: -; v_gene: TRBV13; len: 18; abundance: -; j_gene: TRBJ2-7; CDR3nt: TGTGCCAGCAGCTTAGGGTATGTGGCAGTGGCTGGGTATGGGGAGCAGTACTTC; CDR3aa: CASSLGYVAVAGYGEQYF
d_gene: -; v_gene: TRBV4-2; len: 16; abundance: -; j_gene: TRBJ2-7; CDR3nt: TGTGCCAGCAGCCAAGATGGTACGGATGTTGACTACGAGCAGTACTTC; CDR3aa: CASSQDGTDVDYEQYF
d_gene: -; v_gene: TRBV5-1; len: 13; abundance: -; j_gene: TRBJ2-7; CDR3nt: TGCGCCAGCAGCTCGACAGGTGGCTACGAGCAGTACTTC; CDR3aa: CASSSTGGYEQYF
d_gene: -; v_gene: TRBV7-9; len: 13; abundance: -; j_gene: TRBJ2-5; CDR3nt: TGTGCCAGCAGCTTTGGGAGTTCAGAGACCCAGTACTTC; CDR3aa: CASSFGSSETQYF
d_gene: TRBD2; v_gene: TRBV4-2; len: 16; abundance: -; j_gene: TRBJ2-7; CDR3nt: TGTGCCAGCAGCCAAGAGCTGGGACTAGCGGGTTACGAGCAGTACTTC; CDR3aa: CASSQELGLAGYEQYF
d_gene: -; v_gene: TRBV15; len: 13; abundance: -; j_gene: TRBJ1-1; CDR3nt: TGTGCCACCACACAGACCGAGAACACTGAAGCTTTCTTT; CDR3aa: CATTQTENTEAFF
d_gene: -; v_gene: TRBV28; len: 14; abundance: -; j_gene: TRBJ2-7; CDR3nt: TGTGCCAGCAGCCTCGCCGAGGACAACTACGAGCAGTACTTC; CDR3aa: CASSLAEDNYEQYF